A single sample is the source of the 22 T cell receptor beta chains below, sequenced in a study of blood T cell repertoires in COVID-19. The method was immunoSEQ multiplex PCR; TCRdb's version includes in-frame clones alone and lacks a portion of them. The sample consists of around 100,000 clones, roughly 92% of them appearing once. Sequenced: peripheral blood. All receptors derive from a man aged 45 to 65 with active COVID-19.

J is TRBJ1-1 and V is TRBV7-3, with D perhaps matching TRBD1 (5 bases). Germline CDR1 and CDR2: SGHTA and FQGTGA. The CDR3 totals 13 residues. V was trimmed by 5 bases and J by 1 base, leaving 8 bases between them. The CDR3 here is CASSTQGNTEAFF. The CDR3 DNA reads TGTGCCAGCAGCACTCAGGGGAACACTGAAGCTTTCTTT.

The chain uses TRBV6-5 and TRBJ2-5; D uncertain. CDR1 is MNHEY, CDR2 SVGAGI, per germline. This CDR3 has 14 residues. Trimming cost V 6 bases and J 5 bases, with 16 bases left between them. The CDR3 is CASRERQTSETQYF. CDR3 nucleotide sequence: TGTGCCAGCAGGGAGCGCCAAACTTCGGAGACCCAGTACTTC.

The chain has TRBV7-2 and TRBJ2-1, with 9 nucleotides matching TRBD2. The CDR3 is 14 residues long. The germline CDR1 and CDR2 sequences are SGHTA and FQGNSA. Trimming removed 10 bases from V and 3 bases from J; junction bases left unmatched: 7. CDR3 residues: CATVAGEVYNEQFF. DNA of the CDR3: TGTGCCACCGTAGCGGGAGAGGTCTACAATGAGCAGTTCTTC.

This chain uses TRBV5-1 with TRBJ1-1; D may be TRBD1 (5 bases). This CDR3 comprises 16 residues. The germline V gene encodes CDR1 SGHRS and CDR2 YFSETQ. V lost 4 bases and J 4 bases, leaving 20 bases between the germline ends. In DNA form, the CDR3 reads TGCGCCAGCAGCCCGGGGGTTGTTATGGGCTTCACTGAAGCTTTCTTT. Protein product: CASSPGVVMGFTEAFF.

The chain links TRBV7-3 to TRBJ2-3, with 10 bases aligning to TRBD2. The CDR3 consists of 15 residues. Per germline, CDR1 SGHTA and CDR2 FQGTGA. Trimming at V came to 4 bases and at J to 5 bases, leaving 6 bases not matched to a gene. The CDR3: CASSSRLAGIDTQYF. In DNA, the CDR3 is TGTGCCAGCAGCTCCAGACTAGCGGGTATAGATACGCAGTATTTT.

The rearrangement joins TRBV7-9 to TRBJ2-1, with 9 bases matching TRBD1. Trimming took 11 bases from V and 2 from J; bases not matched to a gene: 4. The CDR3 totals 13 residues. Germline CDR1 reads SEHNR; CDR2 reads FQNEAQ (reference sequence). The CDR3 DNA is TGTGCCGGGCGACAGGGGGCCTACAATGAGCAGTTCTTC. It codes for CAGRQGAYNEQFF.

The V and J genes are TRBV5-1 and TRBJ1-4, with D maybe TRBD1 (5 bases). This CDR3 region has 17 residues. Germline CDR1 and CDR2: SGHRS and YFSETQ. Between the trimmed V and J ends, which lost 6 bases and 6 bases, there was a span of 24 bases. The CDR3 region is CASTSSNFQKGDEKLFF. CDR3 DNA: TGCGCCAGCACGTCCAGCAACTTCCAAAAAGGGGATGAAAAACTGTTTTTT. The whole variable domain, remainder taken from reference TRBV5-1 and TRBJ1-4, is KAGVTQTPRYLIKTRGQQVTLSCSPISGHRSVSWYQQTPGQGLQFLFEYFSETQRNKGNFPGRFSGRQFSNSRSEMNVSTLELGDSALYLCASTSSNFQKGDEKLFFGSGTQLSVL.

V is TRBV29-1 and J is TRBJ2-1; TRBD2 agrees at 8 bases. The CDR3 consists of 15 residues. After removal of 7 bases from V and 0 bases from J, the junction contained 8 bases not matched to a gene. The germline V gene encodes CDR1 SQVTM and CDR2 ANQGSEA. Written as DNA, the CDR3 is TGCAGCGGGACCGGACTAGCCAGCTCCTACAATGAGCAGTTCTTC. The encoded protein is CSGTGLASSYNEQFF.

The V and J genes are TRBV10-3 and TRBJ2-7, with 8 bases lining up with TRBD1. Germline lookup yields CDR1 ENHRY and CDR2 SYGVKD. The junction had 10 bases not matched to a gene; V was cut back by 6 bases and J by 3 bases. The CDR3 consists of 15 residues. This chain's CDR3 is CAIRSRTGKDYEQYF. The DNA for the CDR3 is TGTGCCATCAGGTCTAGGACAGGGAAAGACTACGAGCAGTACTTC.

V usage is TRBV15 and J usage is TRBJ2-1, with 8 positions matching TRBD2. The V gene end was trimmed by 0 bases and the J gene end by 6 bases; junction bases not matched to a gene: 13. This CDR3 is built from 18 residues. Germline loops: CDR1 LNHNV, CDR2 YYDKDF (reference sequence). DNA for the CDR3: TGTGCCACCAGCAGAGATTTGTTGGCGGGAGGTTCGGGCAATGAGCAGTTCTTC. Translating it yields CATSRDLLAGGSGNEQFF. The whole variable domain, remainder taken from reference TRBV15 and TRBJ2-1, is DAMVIQNPRYQVTQFGKPVTLSCSQTLNHNVMYWYQQKSSQAPKLLFHYYDKDFNNEADTPDNFQSRRPNTSFCFLDIRSPGLGDTAMYLCATSRDLLAGGSGNEQFFGPGTRLTVL.

This clone showed up just once. This chain joins TRBV19 and TRBJ2-2, with 9 bases that match TRBD1. V gave up 9 bases and J gave up 4 bases; unmatched junction bases: 9. The CDR3 sequence is 15 residues long. Germline V gene lookup returns CDR1 LNHDA and CDR2 SQIVND (reference sequence). The CDR3, as DNA: TGTGCCAGCGAAGACAGGGGGAAAGTCACCGGGGAGCTGTTTTTT. Protein: CASEDRGKVTGELFF.

The chain links TRBV28 to TRBJ2-1, with 12 bases identical to TRBD2. Germline assignment: CDR1 MDHEN and CDR2 SYDVKM. The CDR3 is 15 residues long. V trimming: 4 bases; J trimming: 9 bases; junction bases outside the gene matches: 7. CDR3 nucleotides: TGTGCCAGCAGTTCAACTAGCGGGAGGTTGTCTGAGCAGTTCTTC. It specifies CASSSTSGRLSEQFF.

The V gene is TRBV6-1, the J gene TRBJ2-1; 7 nucleotides agree with TRBD2. The CDR3 contains 16 residues. The germline V gene encodes CDR1 MNHNS and CDR2 SASEGT. V shed 4 bases, J shed 4 bases, and the junction held 10 bases outside the gene matches. The CDR3 region has the DNA TGTGCCAGCAGTGGTTATATAGCGGGCCAATACAATGAGCAGTTCTTC. Residues: CASSGYIAGQYNEQFF.

This clone has only one observation. CDR3 in amino acids: CASSLVSTGAAKKQYF. In DNA, the CDR3 is TGTGCCAGCAGCTTAGTTTCGACAGGGGCCGCTAAGAAGCAGTACTTC. This chain links TRBV7-9 with TRBJ2-7; 8 bases align to TRBD1. The CDR3 is 16 amino acids. V lost 1 base to trimming and J lost 8 bases; unmatched junction nucleotides: 13. CDR1 SEHNR and CDR2 FQNEAQ come from the germline V gene (reference sequence).

The chain links TRBV28 to TRBJ1-2; D ambiguous. V dropped 2 bases and J dropped 13 bases, with 17 bases sitting between them. Germline V gene lookup returns CDR1 MDHEN and CDR2 SYDVKM. The CDR3 totals 13 residues. The CDR3 coding sequence is TGTGCCAGCAGTTTAGCGGAGGGTTCGGGTATCACCTTC. Its protein product is CASSLAEGSGITF.

This clone was seen once. The rearrangement joins TRBV7-9 to TRBJ2-5, with D perhaps matching TRBD2 (6 bases). The germline V and J ends were trimmed by 4 bases and 7 bases, with 25 bases remaining between them. Per germline, CDR1 SEHNR and CDR2 FQNEAQ (reference sequence). CDR3 length equals 17 residues. The CDR3 spells CASSSIRSLAGRGTQYF. The CDR3 DNA sequence: TGTGCCAGCAGCTCCATTCGATCGTTGGCGGGGCGGGGGACCCAGTACTTC.

The V and J genes are TRBV9 and TRBJ2-3; 11 nucleotides match TRBD2. The CDR3 has 16 residues. Germline V gene lookup returns CDR1 SGDLS and CDR2 YYNGEE. After removal of 3 bases from V and 4 bases from J, the junction contained 7 bases not matched to a gene. CDR3 region: CASSAILAGAADTQYF. The CDR3 nucleotides are TGTGCCAGCAGCGCTATACTAGCGGGAGCTGCAGATACGCAGTATTTT.

The CDR3 nucleotides read TGCAGCGTTGTTCATCGTAGCTCCTACAATGAGCAGTTCTTC. This codes for CSVVHRSSYNEQFF. V usage is TRBV29-1 and J usage is TRBJ2-1; D gene uncertain. Trimming left V 4 bases short and J 0 bases short, with 10 bases between. Germline CDR1 and CDR2: SQVTM and ANQGSEA. The CDR3 length is 14 residues.

The rearrangement joins TRBV19 to TRBJ1-1, with D perhaps matching TRBD1 (5 bases). Germline lookup yields CDR1 LNHDA and CDR2 SQIVND (reference sequence). The CDR3 has 13 residues. V gave up 9 bases and J gave up 5 bases, with 16 bases separating them. This CDR3 reads CASEPGTATEAFF. CDR3 DNA: TGTGCCAGCGAACCCGGGACTGCGACTGAAGCTTTCTTT.

The chain joins TRBV5-1 to TRBJ2-6; no definite D call. Germline V gene lookup returns CDR1 SGHRS and CDR2 YFSETQ. The ends were cut back, 4 bases at V and 4 bases at J, with 6 bases in the middle. The CDR3 extends over 13 amino acids. In nucleotides, the CDR3 is TGCGCCAGCAGCGACACCGGGGCCAACGTCCTGACTTTC. It is translated as CASSDTGANVLTF.

The chain has TRBV10-3 and TRBJ2-5, with D possibly being TRBD2 (5 bases). V lost 3 bases, J lost 3 bases, and 5 bases lay in between. The CDR3 loop spans 12 amino acids. Germline CDR1 ENHRY, CDR2 SYGVKD. CDR3 sequence reads: CAISDGEETQYF. CDR3 nucleotide sequence: TGTGCCATCAGTGACGGGGAAGAGACCCAGTACTTC.

Here the CDR3 reads CASSIQTGSGQKAKETQYF. The CDR3, as DNA: TGTGCCAGTAGTATCCAGACAGGCAGCGGACAGAAGGCGAAAGAGACCCAGTACTTC. The genes are TRBV19 and TRBJ2-5, with TRBD1 as a possible D gene (6 bases). In germline, CDR1 is LNHDA, CDR2 SQIVND (reference sequence). CDR3 size: 19 residues. With 3 bases removed from V and 3 bases from J, the gap between germline ends came to 26 bases. The variable domain in full, completed from reference TRBV19 and TRBJ2-5, reads DGGITQSPKYLFRKEGQNVTLSCEQNLNHDAMYWYRQDPGQGLRLIYYSQIVNDFQKGDIAEGYSVSREKKESFPLTVTSAQKNPTAFYLCASSIQTGSGQKAKETQYFGPGTRLLVL.